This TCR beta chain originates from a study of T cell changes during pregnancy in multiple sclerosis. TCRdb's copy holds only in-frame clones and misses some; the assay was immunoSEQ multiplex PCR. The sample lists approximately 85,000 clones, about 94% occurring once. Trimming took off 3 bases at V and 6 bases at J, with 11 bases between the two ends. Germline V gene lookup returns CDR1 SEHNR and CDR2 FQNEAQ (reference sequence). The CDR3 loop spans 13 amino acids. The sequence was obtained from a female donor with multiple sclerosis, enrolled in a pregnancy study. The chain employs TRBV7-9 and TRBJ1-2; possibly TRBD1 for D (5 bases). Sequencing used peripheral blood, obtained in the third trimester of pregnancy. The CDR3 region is CASSFLGADGYTF. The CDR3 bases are TGTGCCAGCAGCTTCCTAGGGGCGGATGGCTACACCTTC.